A single sample gave rise to the 28 T cell receptor beta chains below, sequenced in a study of T cell responses to AZD1222 COVID-19 vaccine listed by TCRdb under 2021. The time point label, as the study defines it: baseline before first vaccination. Library preparation was by the immunoSEQ multiplex PCR assay. TCRdb holds this immuneACCESS table with in-frame rearrangements only. Some clones are missing; in checked studies, unresolved V genes explain under half, and the rest has no known cause. Recorded for this sample are approximately 110,000 clones; around 93% of them occurred a single time. The top ten clonotypes cover roughly 6.9% of the sample. The source material was peripheral blood, sampled on day 0 of AZD1222 vaccination. These receptors originate from an adult in good health.

The CDR3 nucleotides are TGTGCCAGCAGCTTAGGCTGGGGGGGCGTCACAGATACGCAGTATTTT. This encodes CASSLGWGGVTDTQYF. The chain employs TRBV7-6 and TRBJ2-3, with D perhaps matching TRBD2 (7 bases). From germline, CDR1 is SGHVS and CDR2 FNYEAQ. The CDR3 covers 16 residues. V was pared by 1 base and J by 2 bases, with 13 bases between.

The J gene is TRBJ1-1, the V gene TRBV2; 9 bases line up with TRBD1. The CDR3 covers 15 residues. V lost 7 bases, J lost 4 bases, and 10 bases stayed unmatched. Germline values: CDR1 SNHLY, CDR2 FYNNEI. In DNA, the CDR3 is TGTGCCAGCACCATTGCCGGGACAGGGAGCACTGAAGCTTTCTTT. Its protein is CASTIAGTGSTEAFF.

The chain uses TRBV30 and TRBJ1-6; D is perhaps TRBD1 (6 bases). CDR3 length equals 14 residues. Trimming shortened V by 3 bases and J by 10 bases, and 16 bases separated the two germline ends. CDR1 and CDR2 (germline): GTSNPN, SVGIG (reference sequence). Here the CDR3 DNA reads TGTGCCTGGAGCGGACCGGGGGGCGGGTCACCCCTCCACTTT. Translated: CAWSGPGGGSPLHF. Full variable domain (rest looked up from reference TRBV30 and TRBJ1-6): SQTIHQWPATLVQPVGSPLSLECTVEGTSNPNLYWYRQAAGRGLQLLFYSVGIGQISSEVPQNLSASRPQDRQFILSSKKLLLSDSGFYLCAWSGPGGGSPLHFGNGTRLTVT.

This sequence joins TRBV27 and TRBJ1-2; 7 positions match TRBD1. The length of the CDR3 is 14 residues. The V and J ends lost 4 bases and 4 bases, in that order; junction bases with no gene match: 6. CDR1 and CDR2 from the germline V gene are MNHEY and SMNVEV (reference sequence). In nucleotides, the CDR3 is TGTGCCAGCAGTTCCTACAGGGGTTCCTATGGCTACACCTTC. It is translated as CASSSYRGSYGYTF.

The chain links TRBV11-1 to TRBJ1-5, with TRBD1 as a possible D gene (6 bases). The CDR3 totals 16 residues. V was clipped by 5 bases and J by 0 bases, with 14 bases between them. The germline V gene encodes CDR1 SGHAT and CDR2 FQDESV (reference sequence). The CDR3 DNA sequence: TGTGCCAGCAGCCTACAGGGTCCTCCTAGCAATCAGCCCCAGCATTTT. Protein: CASSLQGPPSNQPQHF. Complete variable domain (other parts from reference TRBV11-1 and TRBJ1-5): EAEVAQSPRYKITEKSQAVAFWCDPISGHATLYWYRQILGQGPELLVQFQDESVVDDSQLPKDRFSAERLKGVDSTLKIQPAELGDSAMYLCASSLQGPPSNQPQHFGDGTRLSIL.

The chain has TRBV10-1 and TRBJ2-1, with 12 positions matching TRBD2. The CDR3 loop spans 16 amino acids. J was trimmed by 8 bases and V by 5 bases; bases with no gene match: 10. Germline CDR1 reads WNHNN; CDR2 reads SYGVQD (reference sequence). The CDR3 DNA is TGCGCCAGCAGTCAACACAGACTAGCGGGGGCGGATGAGCAGTTCTTC. Translated, it gives CASSQHRLAGADEQFF.

This chain's CDR3 is CATSRDRESIGYTF. CDR3 nucleotides: TGTGCCACCAGCAGGGACAGGGAAAGTATTGGCTACACCTTC. The chain employs TRBV15 and TRBJ1-2, with 8 bases lining up with TRBD1. Per germline, CDR1 LNHNV and CDR2 YYDKDF (reference sequence). The CDR3 is 14 amino acids. V lost 3 bases to trimming and J lost 7 bases; unmatched junction nucleotides: 7.

There are a few counts of this clone. J is TRBJ1-1 and V is TRBV7-3, with 7 bases aligning to TRBD1. The germline V gene encodes CDR1 SGHTA and CDR2 FQGTGA. The CDR3 extends over 13 amino acids. The ends lost 5 bases at V and 6 bases at J; junction bases unmatched: 6. The CDR3 DNA reads as TGTGCCAGCAGCAGAGGACAGGCGGCTGAAGCTTTCTTT. Protein product: CASSRGQAAEAFF.

The rearrangement uses TRBV7-3 and TRBJ1-1; 9 nucleotides align to TRBD1. The CDR3 has 13 amino acids. Trimming cost V 5 bases and J 4 bases; bases outside gene matches: 2. The germline V gene encodes CDR1 SGHTA and CDR2 FQGTGA. The CDR3 DNA is TGTGCCAGCAGCCCGACAGGGGGCACTGAAGCTTTCTTT. It encodes CASSPTGGTEAFF.

This sequence joins TRBV6-5 and TRBJ2-1, with a tentative D call TRBD2 (5 bases). V lost 3 bases to trimming and J lost 6 bases, with 12 bases between them. Germline CDR1 and CDR2: MNHEY and SVGAGI. The length of the CDR3 is 14 residues. DNA for the CDR3: TGTGCCAGCAGTTATAATCGGCTAGCCAATGAGCAGTTCTTC. It translates to CASSYNRLANEQFF.

This chain uses TRBV6-2 or TRBV6-3 with TRBJ1-5, with a possible D match to TRBD1 (5 bases). V lost 3 bases and J 0 bases, leaving 9 bases between the germline ends. This CDR3 is built from 15 residues. Germline V gene data show CDR1 as MNHEY and CDR2 as SVGEGT. The CDR3 loop reads CASSYVGGSNQPQHF. Here the CDR3 DNA reads TGTGCCAGCAGTTATGTGGGGGGTAGCAATCAGCCCCAGCATTTT.

The chain is built from TRBV5-6 and TRBJ2-3; D unresolved. This CDR3 region has 13 residues. The germline CDR1 and CDR2 sequences are SGHDT and YYEEEE. V was trimmed by 4 bases and J by 4 bases, leaving 10 bases between them. The CDR3 DNA reads as TGTGCCAGCAGCCCCTTCTCATCAGATACGCAGTATTTT. Amino acid sequence: CASSPFSSDTQYF. Together with reference TRBV5-6 and TRBJ2-3, the CDR3 gives the full variable domain: DAGVTQSPTHLIKTRGQQVTLRCSPKSGHDTVSWYQQALGQGPQFIFQYYEEEERQRGNFPDRFSGHQFPNYSSELNVNALLLGDSALYLCASSPFSSDTQYFGPGTRLTVL.

The chain couples TRBV27 to TRBJ1-1; D possibly corresponds to TRBD1 (5 bases). Germline V gene lookup returns CDR1 MNHEY and CDR2 SMNVEV (reference sequence). V dropped 4 bases and J dropped 6 bases, with 15 bases sitting between them. The CDR3 is made up of 14 amino acids. CDR3 sequence: CASSSSPGRAEAFF. The CDR3 DNA follows: TGTGCCAGCAGTTCGTCACCGGGACGGGCTGAAGCTTTCTTT.

The chain carries TRBV2 and TRBJ1-5; D gene uncertain. V lost 3 bases, J lost 2 bases, and 8 bases lay in between. CDR3 length: 14 residues. Per the germline V gene, CDR1 is SNHLY and CDR2 is FYNNEI. The CDR3 spells CASSEVDGNQPQHF. The CDR3 nucleotides read TGTGCCAGCAGTGAGGTCGACGGCAATCAGCCCCAGCATTTT.

This rearrangement joins TRBV7-9 to TRBJ1-1; D unresolved. Germline V gene data show CDR1 as SEHNR and CDR2 as FQNEAQ (reference sequence). V was pared by 4 bases and J by 3 bases, with 12 bases between. The CDR3 spans 14 residues. This CDR3 reads CASSSGPLDTEAFF. The CDR3 DNA follows: TGTGCCAGCAGCTCCGGGCCTCTGGACACTGAAGCTTTCTTT.

The chain carries TRBV4-1 and TRBJ2-5; no clear D. Trimming removed 5 bases from V and 4 bases from J, with 11 bases in between. Germline assignment: CDR1 MGHRA and CDR2 YSYEKL. The CDR3 is made up of 13 amino acids. CDR3 sequence reads: CASSVTGGETQYF. The CDR3 bases are TGCGCCAGCAGCGTGACGGGTGGAGAGACCCAGTACTTC.

This clone showed up just once. The chain is built from TRBV5-6 and TRBJ1-1; no clear D gene. The CDR3 is 14 amino acids. CDR1 is SGHDT and CDR2 is YYEEEE in the germline V gene. The germline V and J ends were trimmed by 2 bases and 0 bases, with 8 bases remaining between them. CDR3 in DNA: TGTGCCAGCAGCTTTGACTCAATGAACACTGAAGCTTTCTTT. This translates into CASSFDSMNTEAFF.

The V call is TRBV27, the J call TRBJ2-1; D gene ambiguous. The CDR3 is 13 amino acids. The germline V gene has CDR1 MNHEY and CDR2 SMNVEV (reference sequence). Trimming pared 5 bases from V and 10 bases from J, leaving 15 bases between. The CDR3 loop reads CASSPDSRTEQFF. The CDR3 DNA is TGTGCCAGCAGTCCCGACTCCAGAACGGAGCAGTTCTTC.

The chain has TRBV25-1 and TRBJ1-5; D ambiguous. V lost 2 bases to trimming and J lost 6 bases, with 8 bases between them. Germline-derived CDR1 and CDR2 are MGHDK and SYGVNS. CDR3 length: 13 amino acids. The CDR3 bases are TGTGCCAGCAGTGAACAGATGGGTCAGCCCCAGCATTTT. It encodes CASSEQMGQPQHF.

The chain carries TRBV7-2 and TRBJ1-2; no firm D call. The V end was cut by 0 bases, the J end by 6 bases, with 11 bases between. The CDR3 has 14 residues. In germline, CDR1 is SGHTA, CDR2 FQGNSA. CDR3 DNA: TGTGCCAGCAGCTTAGCGCATCGAGGGAATGGCTACACCTTC. It translates to CASSLAHRGNGYTF.

This chain joins TRBV7-9 and TRBJ2-3, with unresolved D. The V and J ends lost 8 bases and 0 bases respectively, with 15 bases between them. Looked up from germline, CDR1 is SEHNR and CDR2 is FQNEAQ (reference sequence). The CDR3 extends over 15 amino acids. The CDR3: CASSAPGVSTDTQYF. The DNA for the CDR3 is TGTGCCAGCTCAGCTCCCGGAGTAAGCACAGATACGCAGTATTTT.

The J gene is TRBJ2-1, the V gene TRBV13; D not certain. This CDR3 is built from 12 residues. V lost 3 bases and J 5 bases, leaving 5 bases between the germline ends. Germline CDR1 is PRHDT and CDR2 is FYEKMQ (reference sequence). CDR3 DNA sequence: TGTGCCAGCAGCTTTATTGACAATGAGCAGTTCTTC. Its translation is CASSFIDNEQFF. Combining the CDR3 with reference TRBV13 and TRBJ2-1 gives the whole variable domain AAGVIQSPRHLIKEKRETATLKCYPIPRHDTVYWYQQGPGQDPQFLISFYEKMQSDKGSIPDRFSAQQFSDYHSELNMSSLELGDSALYFCASSFIDNEQFFGPGTRLTVL.

This chain connects TRBV4-3 to TRBJ2-1; TRBD2 agrees at 8 bases. This CDR3 is 16 amino acids long. Per the germline V gene, CDR1 is LGHNA and CDR2 is YSLEER. The V segment lost 0 bases and the J segment 5 bases; nucleotides outside the gene matches: 6. The CDR3 nucleotides read TGCGCCAGCAGCCAAGATACGGGGGGGGGCGACAATGAGCAGTTCTTC. Protein product: CASSQDTGGGDNEQFF.

The sample holds one count of this clone. V gene TRBV2 combines with J gene TRBJ2-7; TRBD2 aligns across 8 bases. The junction had 16 bases not matched to a gene; V was cut back by 5 bases and J by 4 bases. From germline, CDR1 is SNHLY and CDR2 FYNNEI. This CDR3 region has 17 residues. CDR3 loop: CASSHPGLVGEGYEQYF. CDR3 DNA sequence: TGTGCCAGCAGTCACCCGGGACTAGTGGGGGAGGGGTACGAGCAGTACTTC.

This chain uses TRBV10-3 with TRBJ1-6; TRBD1 might be the D (5 bases). The CDR3 is 13 amino acids. Germline V CDR1 and CDR2: ENHRY, SYGVKD. Trimming cost V 9 bases and J 6 bases, with 12 bases left between them. For the CDR3, the DNA is TGTGCCATACAGGTTAACTTTAATTCACCCCTCCACTTT. The encoded protein is CAIQVNFNSPLHF.

This clone has more than one count but fewer than ten. The CDR3 DNA follows: TGTGCCAGCAGCTTAACGAGCGGGGCGGCAGAGACCCAGTACTTC. Residues: CASSLTSGAAETQYF. The chain carries TRBV7-3 and TRBJ2-5, with 7 bases aligning to TRBD2. Trimming cost V 0 bases and J 4 bases; bases outside gene matches: 5. CDR3 length equals 15 residues. Germline-derived CDR1 and CDR2 are SGHTA and FQGTGA.

J is TRBJ1-5 and V is TRBV12-3 or TRBV12-4; TRBD1 might be the D (5 bases). The V gene lost 4 bases and the J gene lost 7 bases, with 11 bases spanning the gap. This CDR3 has 13 residues. As DNA, the CDR3 is TGTGCCAGCAGTTATGGGGGACTACAGCCCCAGCATTTT. Protein product: CASSYGGLQPQHF.

The chain combines TRBV10-2 with TRBJ2-1; TRBD2 matches 8 bases. Looked up from germline, CDR1 is WSHSY and CDR2 is SAAADI. There are 16 residues in the CDR3. The junction had 5 bases not matched to a gene; V was cut back by 0 bases and J by 4 bases. The CDR3 DNA reads TGCGCCAGCAGTGAGTCAAGCGGGGGCCGGTACAATGAGCAGTTCTTC. Its translation: CASSESSGGRYNEQFF.